This record looks at one TCR beta chain sequence and its context. Its antigen is unknown. Qualities for individual bases were not recorded, and no much larger clone is one base off. Compared with germline, V lacks 5 bases and J lacks 4 bases; bases without a gene match: 4. Based on the germline V gene (reference sequence), the CDR1 and CDR2 sequences are DFQATT and SNEGSKA. CDR3 length: 14 amino acids, cysteine to phenylalanine. Only the CDR3 DNA is retained, 42 bases long and in frame from the first base. The sample belongs to a study of CD8 T cells in Susac syndrome (dated by TCRdb to 2018 to 2020). In terms of the full investigation: Repertoire sequencing was used to test whether CD8+ T cell activation and differentiation in Susac syndrome was antigen driven.

High-throughput TCR beta sequencing profiled peripheral blood CD8+ and CD4+ T cells from healthy donors, Susac syndrome patients and multiple sclerosis patients. Healthy donors were age- and sex-matched controls. Bulk CD8+ and CD4+ T cells were purified by magnetic negative isolation, whereas CD8+ TEMRA cells were enriched by FACS. Blood was collected in EDTA tubes and processed within 24 hours, with PBMCs isolated through density gradient centrifugation. PBMCs intended for TCR sequencing were cryopreserved in liquid nitrogen and thawed later in a water bath at 37 degrees C. Purity of sorted or isolated CD4+, CD8+ and CD8+ TEMRA cells was at least 90%. RNA was extracted with the RNeasy kit and 0.5 to 1 ug was reverse transcribed using random hexamers. The immunoSEQ multiplex PCR assay, covering 54 Vbeta and 13 Jbeta segments, was used to amplify TCR beta CDR3 regions. PCR amplification bias was corrected using a synthetic template baseline for primer optimization and computational correction. As for the authors' bioinformatics: Only productive sequences were kept, with reads annotated to V, D and J genes according to IMGT and analyzed in immunoSEQ Analyzer. Clonality was calculated as one minus the Shannon entropy normalized by log2 of the number of productive unique sequences. For each patient and control, public and private clones were evaluated among the 100 most prevalent clones. A clone was defined as Susac-specific if it was absent from the healthy and MS cohorts, from roughly 1,000 published viral clones and from other ImmuneACCESS disease sequences. TCRdb redid the processing of the public reads, applying fastp at Q25 and MiXCR, and retained in-frame beta chains. Here each entry gathers all rows of one CDR3 protein and keeps the most common genes and DNA. The V and J calls were not made by the authors but by TCRdb's processing. The sample records some 180,000 distinct CDR3 sequences, about 94% of which are singletons. The ten largest clones add up to approximately 0.1% of the sample.

Broader findings and caveats from the paper: The number of individuals in the TCR sequencing and HLA analysis was acknowledged as relatively small.

The sample was CD4+ T cells from PBMCs. The receptor was isolated from a human donor in good health. This receptor chain uses TRBV20-1 and TRBJ2-3; the junction holds 12 bases that match TRBD1. For the CDR3, the sequence is CSAAGQGAADTQYF. The nucleotide sequence is given as TGCAGTGCTGCGGGACAGGGGGCAGCAGATACGCAGTATTTT.